This T cell receptor beta chain was sequenced during a study of T-cell reconstitution after alpha-beta-depleted transplantation in children. Preparation of the TCRbeta library used unique molecular identifiers. TCRdb fed the PCR reads into MiXCR, producing one record per CDR3 protein. The sample contains 490,000 or so distinct CDR3 sequences, around 12% of which appear only once. This clonotype showed up many times. The germline V gene encodes CDR1 DFQATT and CDR2 SNEGSKA (reference sequence). The CDR3 is 18 residues long. V gave up 4 bases and J gave up 1 base; unmatched junction bases: 9. The source was PBMCs from the stem cell graft donor, collected from the stem cell graft. This TCR derives from a human donor who donated a stem cell graft to a child with combined immunodeficiency. The V and J genes are TRBV20-1 and TRBJ2-1; 14 bases are a match to TRBD2. DNA for the CDR3: TGCAGTGCTAAAGAATTCGGACTAGCGGGAGGATCCTACAATGAGCAGTTCTTC. Translating it yields CSAKEFGLAGGSYNEQFF.